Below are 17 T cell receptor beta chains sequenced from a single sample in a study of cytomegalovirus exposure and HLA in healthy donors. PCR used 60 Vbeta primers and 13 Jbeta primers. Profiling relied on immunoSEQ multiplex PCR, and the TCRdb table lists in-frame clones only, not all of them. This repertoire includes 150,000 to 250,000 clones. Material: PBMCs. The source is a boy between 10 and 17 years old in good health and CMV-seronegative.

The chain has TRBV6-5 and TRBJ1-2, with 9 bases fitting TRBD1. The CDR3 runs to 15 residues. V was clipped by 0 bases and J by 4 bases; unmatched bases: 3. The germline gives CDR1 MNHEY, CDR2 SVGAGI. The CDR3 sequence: CASSYSGQGFYGYTF. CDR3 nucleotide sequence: TGTGCCAGCAGTTACTCGGGACAGGGCTTCTATGGCTACACCTTC.

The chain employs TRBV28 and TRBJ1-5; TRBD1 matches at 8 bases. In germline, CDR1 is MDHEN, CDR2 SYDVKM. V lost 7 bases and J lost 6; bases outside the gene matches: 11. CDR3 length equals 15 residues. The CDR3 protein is CASTLDRVRTQPQHF. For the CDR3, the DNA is TGTGCCAGCACCCTGGACAGGGTAAGGACTCAGCCCCAGCATTTT.

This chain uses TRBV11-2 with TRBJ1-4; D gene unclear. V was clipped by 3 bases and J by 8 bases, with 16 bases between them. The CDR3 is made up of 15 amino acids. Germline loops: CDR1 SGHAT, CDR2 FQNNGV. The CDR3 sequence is CASSFLRGVGEKLFF. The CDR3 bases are TGTGCCAGCAGCTTCTTACGAGGCGTAGGAGAAAAACTGTTTTTT. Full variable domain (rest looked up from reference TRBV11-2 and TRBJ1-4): EAGVAQSPRYKIIEKRQSVAFWCNPISGHATLYWYQQILGQGPKLLIQFQNNGVVDDSQLPKDRFSAERLKGVDSTLKIQPAKLEDSAVYLCASSFLRGVGEKLFFGSGTQLSVL.

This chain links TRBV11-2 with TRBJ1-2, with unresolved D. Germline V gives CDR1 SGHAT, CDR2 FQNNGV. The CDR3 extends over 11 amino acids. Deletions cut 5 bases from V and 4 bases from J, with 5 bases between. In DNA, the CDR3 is TGTGCCAGCAGCCCCAGCTATGGCTACACCTTC. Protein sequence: CASSPSYGYTF.

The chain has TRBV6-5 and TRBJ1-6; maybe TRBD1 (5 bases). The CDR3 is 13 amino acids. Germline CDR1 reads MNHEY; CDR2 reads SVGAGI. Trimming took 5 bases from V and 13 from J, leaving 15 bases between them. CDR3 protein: CASSQAGILPLHF. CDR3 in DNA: TGTGCCAGCAGTCAGGCAGGGATTTTGCCCCTCCACTTT.

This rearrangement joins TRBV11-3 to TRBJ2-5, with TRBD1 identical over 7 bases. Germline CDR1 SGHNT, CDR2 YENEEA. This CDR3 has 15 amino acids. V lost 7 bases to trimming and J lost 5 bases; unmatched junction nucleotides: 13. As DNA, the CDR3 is TGTGCCAGCATCTCGCCCGACAGGGCGTTGGAGACCCAGTACTTC. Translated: CASISPDRALETQYF.

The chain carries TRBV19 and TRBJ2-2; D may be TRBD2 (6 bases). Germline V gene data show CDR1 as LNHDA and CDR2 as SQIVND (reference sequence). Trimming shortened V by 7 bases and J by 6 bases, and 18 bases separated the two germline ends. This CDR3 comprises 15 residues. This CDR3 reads CASNSGEVVAGELFF. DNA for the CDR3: TGTGCCAGTAATTCGGGGGAGGTCGTGGCCGGGGAGCTGTTTTTT.

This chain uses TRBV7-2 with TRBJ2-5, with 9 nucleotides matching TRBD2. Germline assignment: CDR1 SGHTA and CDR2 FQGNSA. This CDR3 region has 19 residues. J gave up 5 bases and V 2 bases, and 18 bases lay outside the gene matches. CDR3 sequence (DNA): TGTGCCAGCAGCTTAAGTCTAGCGGGGAGGGCTTCTTGGGATGAGACCCAGTACTTC. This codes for CASSLSLAGRASWDETQYF.

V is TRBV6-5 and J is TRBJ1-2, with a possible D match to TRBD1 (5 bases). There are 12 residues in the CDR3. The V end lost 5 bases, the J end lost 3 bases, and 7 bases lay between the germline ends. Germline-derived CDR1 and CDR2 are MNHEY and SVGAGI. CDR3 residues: CASSQGHYGYTF. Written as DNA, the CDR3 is TGTGCCAGCAGTCAGGGTCACTATGGCTACACCTTC.

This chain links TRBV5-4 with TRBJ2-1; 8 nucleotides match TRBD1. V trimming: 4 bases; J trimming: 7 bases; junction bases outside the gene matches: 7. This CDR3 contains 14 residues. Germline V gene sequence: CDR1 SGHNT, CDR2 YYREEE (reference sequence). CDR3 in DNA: TGTGCCAGCAGCCAAACGACAGGGGTGAATGAGCAGTTCTTC. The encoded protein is CASSQTTGVNEQFF.

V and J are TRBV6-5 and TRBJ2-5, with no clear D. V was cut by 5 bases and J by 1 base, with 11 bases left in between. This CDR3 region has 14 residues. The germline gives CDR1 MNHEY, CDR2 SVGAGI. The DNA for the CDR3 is TGTGCCAGCAGTGCAGGATTGGGCCAAGAGACCCAGTACTTC. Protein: CASSAGLGQETQYF.

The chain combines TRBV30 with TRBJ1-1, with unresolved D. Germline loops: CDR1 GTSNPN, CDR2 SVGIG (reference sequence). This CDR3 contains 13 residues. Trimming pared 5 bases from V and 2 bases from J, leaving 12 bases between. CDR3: CAWVPWPNTEAFF. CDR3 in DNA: TGTGCCTGGGTACCATGGCCAAACACTGAAGCTTTCTTT.

CDR3 in amino acids: CASSLALGSDETQYF. The CDR3 DNA sequence: TGCGCCAGCAGCTTGGCATTAGGCAGCGACGAGACCCAGTACTTC. This sequence joins TRBV5-1 and TRBJ2-5; D is undetermined. The CDR3 is made up of 15 amino acids. Germline V gene data show CDR1 as SGHRS and CDR2 as YFSETQ. The germline V and J ends were trimmed by 0 bases and 5 bases, with 14 bases remaining between them.

The CDR3 is CATSRGEGNQPQHF. The CDR3 nucleotides read TGTGCCACCAGCAGAGGTGAGGGCAATCAGCCCCAGCATTTT. The chain recombines TRBV15 with TRBJ1-5; D ambiguous. Deletions cut 1 base from V and 2 bases from J, with 6 bases between. The length of the CDR3 is 14 residues. Germline CDR1 is LNHNV and CDR2 is YYDKDF (reference sequence).

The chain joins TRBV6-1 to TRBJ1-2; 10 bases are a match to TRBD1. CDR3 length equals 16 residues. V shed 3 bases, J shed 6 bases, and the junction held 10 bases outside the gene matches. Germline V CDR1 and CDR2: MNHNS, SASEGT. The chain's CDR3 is CASSEGTGARWHGYTF. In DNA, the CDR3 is TGTGCCAGCAGTGAGGGGACAGGGGCGCGGTGGCATGGCTACACCTTC.

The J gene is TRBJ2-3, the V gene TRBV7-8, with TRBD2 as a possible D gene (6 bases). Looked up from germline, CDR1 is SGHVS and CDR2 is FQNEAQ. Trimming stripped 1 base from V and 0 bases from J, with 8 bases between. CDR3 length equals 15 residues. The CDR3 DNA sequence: TGTGCCAGCAGCTTAGTTAGCGGCAGCACAGATACGCAGTATTTT. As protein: CASSLVSGSTDTQYF.

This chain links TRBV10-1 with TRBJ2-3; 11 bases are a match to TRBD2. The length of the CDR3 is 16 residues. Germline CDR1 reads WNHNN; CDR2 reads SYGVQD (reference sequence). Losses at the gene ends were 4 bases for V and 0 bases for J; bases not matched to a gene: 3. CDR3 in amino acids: CASSVLAGGSTDTQYF. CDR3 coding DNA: TGCGCCAGCAGTGTCCTAGCGGGGGGCAGCACAGATACGCAGTATTTT.